These T cell receptor beta chains were read from a single sample in a study of TIL therapy for anti-PD-1-resistant metastatic lung cancer. Some clones are missing from TCRdb's copy, which holds only in-frame ones; the method was immunoSEQ multiplex PCR. Among about 52,000 clones, 70% to 80% were seen once, and the ten largest hold more than 4.5%. The sample was blood, taken at baseline. The receptors originated from a woman between 30 and 85 years old with non-small cell lung cancer. The CDR3 runs from the conserved cysteine through the conserved F or W. Fields, in order: CDR3 protein, CDR3 DNA, J gene, V gene, clone size, D gene. D genes are given only for firm matches. The size field is filled for only some rows; it gives once, few, many or a size class.

CASSGGEVRYGYTF,TGTGCCAGCAGCGGGGGAGAGGTTAGATATGGCTACACCTTC,TRBJ1-2,TRBV5-6,.,.
CASSPGQERSYEQYF,TGTGCCAGCTCTCCCGGACAGGAGAGATCCTACGAGCAGTACTTC,TRBJ2-7,TRBV18,.,TRBD1
CASSPNEMAEQYF,TGTGCCAGCAGCCCCAACGAAATGGCTGAGCAGTACTTC,TRBJ2-7,TRBV7-8,.,.
CASGQETQYF,TGTGCCAGTGGTCAAGAGACCCAGTACTTC,TRBJ2-5,TRBV19,.,.
CASRPLPDRYTEAFF,TGTGCCAGCAGGCCCCTACCGGACAGATACACTGAAGCTTTCTTT,TRBJ1-1,TRBV7-8,once,.
CASSATPYGYTF,TGTGCCAGCAGTGCCACACCCTATGGCTACACCTTC,TRBJ1-2,TRBV27,.,.
CASSERGYVNTEAFF,TGTGCCAGCAGCGAACGGGGATACGTGAACACTGAAGCTTTCTTT,TRBJ1-1,TRBV6-1,few,.
CASGVLNQPQHF,TGTGCCAGCGGGGTGCTTAATCAGCCCCAGCATTTT,TRBJ1-5,TRBV28,.,.
CASSPEGRSNQPQHF,TGTGCCAGCAGCCCTGAAGGGCGTAGCAATCAGCCCCAGCATTTT,TRBJ1-5,TRBV16,.,.
CASSALAGTGELFF,TGTGCCAGCAGTGCGCTAGCGGGCACCGGGGAGCTGTTTTTT,TRBJ2-2,TRBV2,.,TRBD2
CASSFTGRQETQYF,TGCGCCAGCAGCTTCACAGGGCGACAAGAGACCCAGTACTTC,TRBJ2-5,TRBV5-1,.,.
CASSPGTGAGETQYF,TGTGCCAGCAGTCCCGGGACAGGGGCTGGAGAGACCCAGTACTTC,TRBJ2-5,TRBV9,.,TRBD1
CASSESGGRVETQYF,TGTGCCAGCAGTGAATCAGGGGGCCGTGTGGAGACCCAGTACTTC,TRBJ2-5,TRBV2,.,TRBD1
CASSLRASGGRDTQYF,TGTGCCAGCAGCTTAAGGGCTAGCGGGGGCCGGGATACGCAGTATTTT,TRBJ2-3,TRBV7-3,.,TRBD2
CASTLLDRTMGYTF,TGTGCCAGTACCCTACTCGACAGGACTATGGGCTACACCTTC,TRBJ1-2,TRBV19,once,.
CASSPVPPKEQYF,TGTGCCAGCTCACCGGTCCCGCCCAAGGAGCAGTACTTC,TRBJ2-7,TRBV18,.,.
CASSQDSLAGGREQFF,TGCGCCAGCAGCCAAGATTCACTAGCGGGGGGGCGGGAGCAGTTCTTC,TRBJ2-1,TRBV4-1,.,TRBD2
CASRDRVRTNEKLFF,TGTGCCAGCCGGGACAGGGTAAGAACTAATGAAAAACTGTTTTTT,TRBJ1-4,TRBV21-1,few,.
CASSQDLELRAPNEKLFF,TGTGCCAGCAGCCAAGATCTTGAGTTGAGGGCTCCTAATGAAAAACTGTTTTTT,TRBJ1-4,TRBV14,.,.
CASSEFGSLQEAFF,TGTGCCAGCAGTGAATTCGGATCGTTACAAGAAGCTTTCTTT,TRBJ1-1,TRBV25-1,.,.
CASSIRDGNTEAFF,TGTGCCAGTAGTATTAGGGACGGTAACACTGAAGCTTTCTTT,TRBJ1-1,TRBV19,few,.
CSVGSNYGYTF,TGCAGCGTCGGGTCTAACTATGGCTACACCTTC,TRBJ1-2,TRBV29-1,.,.
CASSDGAGGLHEQFF,TGTGCCAGCAGTGACGGGGCGGGGGGGCTTCATGAGCAGTTCTTC,TRBJ2-1,TRBV2,.,TRBD2
CAISRDREGEKLFF,TGTGCCATCAGTCGGGACAGGGAAGGGGAAAAACTGTTTTTT,TRBJ1-4,TRBV10-3,few,TRBD1
CASNAADSPEKLFF,TGTGCCAGCAACGCCGCGGACAGCCCAGAAAAACTGTTTTTT,TRBJ1-4,TRBV27,.,.
CASSVNNAGSTDTQYF,TGTGCCAGCAGTGTCAATAATGCGGGGAGCACAGATACGCAGTATTTT,TRBJ2-3,TRBV2,.,.
CASSFGEPGTLNTEAFF,TGTGCCAGCAGCTTCGGGGAACCCGGTACGTTGAACACTGAAGCTTTCTTT,TRBJ1-1,TRBV7-6,.,.
CASSATGGSSYGYTF,TGCGCCAGCAGCGCCACAGGGGGGTCTTCCTATGGCTACACCTTC,TRBJ1-2,TRBV4-1,few,TRBD1